This T cell receptor beta chain was observed in a study of T cells expressing NK-cell markers. Study at large: TCR beta repertoires came from sorted CD3+CD56+NKG2C+, CD3+CD56+NKG2C- and CD3+CD56-NKG2C+ T cells.

TCRdb reprocessed the 5' RACE reads, with one entry per CDR3 protein and no DNA. The table gives 200,000 to 300,000 distinct CDR3 sequences; the top ten clones make up around 0.42% of it. This CDR3 has 17 residues. The germline CDR1 and CDR2 sequences are SGHRS and YFSETQ. The TCR originated in a man between 18 and 29 years old in good health. Sequencing was carried out using blood T cells: a sorted CD56 or NKG2C T cell subset, CD4+ or CD8+ T cells, or bulk PBMC T cells (not recorded which). The rearrangement uses TRBV5-1 and TRBJ2-7; TCRdb selects TRBD2, and the lack of DNA leaves this call unchecked. The CDR3 loop reads CASSLDQAIAGTYEQYF.